The clone carrying this TCR beta chain was seen a few times. The antigen is undetermined. This sample stems from a study of cytomegalovirus exposure and HLA in healthy donors. Study-wide results and caveats: A reported reduction in N-insertions relative to the approximately 640-donor mean was seen in an Asian-associated ancestry cluster in a later analysis. Upon later analysis, TCR association rates were observed to vary by HLA locus, being highest for DRB1 and lowest for HLA-C. Some highly shared sequence variants likely arose as a pipeline artifact.

The germline CDR1 and CDR2 sequences are KGHSH and LQKENI. The V gene end was trimmed by 5 bases and the J gene end by 5 bases; junction bases not matched to a gene: 7. The CDR3 spans 15 residues. With 60 Vbeta and 13 Jbeta primers, the PCR was carried out. Sequenced by immunoSEQ multiplex PCR; TCRdb stores in-frame clones only, minus some. Here the sample spans some 150,000 clones, 75% being singletons. V is TRBV18 and J is TRBJ1-2, with 11 nucleotides matching TRBD1. The sequenced sample consisted of PBMCs. The sequence derives from a middle-aged man in good health and CMV-seronegative. The CDR3 protein is CASSTGQGAFYGYTF. As DNA, the CDR3 is TGTGCCAGCTCAACCGGACAGGGGGCTTTTTATGGCTACACCTTC.